This TCR beta chain was identified during a study of shared T cell receptors in the human thymus. The V gene lost 5 bases and the J gene lost 4 bases, with 14 bases spanning the gap. The CDR3 extends over 14 amino acids. Germline CDR1 reads LNHDA; CDR2 reads SQIVND (reference sequence). Profiling relied on immunoSEQ multiplex PCR, and the TCRdb table lists in-frame clones only, not all of them. Of 550,000 to 800,000 clones in the sample, 75% to 90% were seen once. A further study also used this sample, focusing on human thymus T cells. That paper adds: It was healthy Finnish infants having corrective surgery for congenital heart defects who were the donors. Resections obtained during corrective heart surgery supplied the thymus tissue.

The chain is built from TRBV19 and TRBJ1-1; D not resolved. The sequenced sample was thymocytes. This clonotype was obtained from a girl under three years old with a congenital heart defect. CDR3 sequence (DNA): TGTGCCAGTAGTTTGCGGAGTGGAACCACTGAAGCTTTCTTT. Translated: CASSLRSGTTEAFF.